These 29 T cell receptor beta chains were sequenced from one sample in a study of T-cell memory formation after mild COVID-19. Each CDR3 protein gets one entry after TCRdb re-called the 5' RACE reads with MiXCR. The data hold 110,000 to 150,000 distinct CDR3 sequences, with roughly 13% observed a single time. The sequenced sample was PBMCs or a T cell subset sorted from them (not recorded which). The receptors shown here come from an adult woman who had mild COVID-19 (a few samples of this study predate the infection). Cell type and time point are not known.

This clonotype was observed a few times. V is TRBV24-1 and J is TRBJ1-2, with D uncertain. The CDR3 has 12 residues. CDR1 and CDR2 from the germline V gene are KGHDR and SFDVKD. Trimming left V 4 bases short and J 8 bases short, with 10 bases between. The CDR3 loop is CATSDPIQGYTF. The CDR3 DNA follows: TGTGCCACCAGTGACCCAATACAGGGCTACACCTTC.

The chain is built from TRBV4-2 and TRBJ2-7; a possible D gene is TRBD1 (5 bases). V lost 0 bases to trimming and J lost 3 bases, with 12 bases between them. The CDR3 totals 15 residues. Germline V lookup: CDR1 LGHNA, CDR2 YNFKEQ. The CDR3 region has the DNA TGTGCCAGCAGCCAAGAGCCGGACAAAAACTACGAGCAGTACTTC. Translated, it gives CASSQEPDKNYEQYF.

The table lists this clonotype with a few counts. This rearrangement joins TRBV29-1 to TRBJ2-1; D remains unclear. The V gene lost 4 bases and the J gene lost 4 bases, with 8 bases spanning the gap. The CDR3 covers 12 residues. Germline CDR1 is SQVTM and CDR2 is ANQGSEA. The CDR3 coding sequence is TGCAGCGTTGTGGGGTGGTACAATGAGCAGTTCTTC. Its translation is CSVVGWYNEQFF.

The J gene is TRBJ2-1, the V gene TRBV29-1, with a weak D call TRBD1 (6 bases). V was cut by 3 bases and J by 8 bases, with 8 bases left in between. The germline gives CDR1 SQVTM, CDR2 ANQGSEA. CDR3 length: 11 residues. The CDR3 DNA reads TGCAGCGTTGACCAGGGGTATGAGCAGTTCTTC. Its translation is CSVDQGYEQFF.

This clonotype has only a few counts. CDR3 nucleotides: TGCGCCAGCAGCCAAGATAAGGGCCGGGGCTACGAGCAGTACTTC. Its protein product is CASSQDKGRGYEQYF. V gene TRBV4-1 combines with J gene TRBJ2-7, with D perhaps matching TRBD2 (5 bases). This CDR3 is built from 15 residues. Trimming took 0 bases from V and 3 from J, leaving 12 bases between them. Germline V gives CDR1 MGHRA, CDR2 YSYEKL.

The chain uses TRBV7-9 and TRBJ1-4; D gene ambiguous. In germline, CDR1 is SEHNR, CDR2 FQNEAQ (reference sequence). This CDR3 region has 15 residues. The V gene lost 2 bases and the J gene lost 8 bases, with 15 bases spanning the gap. For the CDR3, the DNA is TGTGCCAGCAGCTTAATAAGGGCGGGTGACGAAAAACTGTTTTTT. This gives the protein CASSLIRAGDEKLFF.

This clonotype was recorded many times. CDR3 bases: TGTGCCAGCAGGATACGGACTGAAGAGACCCAGTACTTC. Its translation: CASRIRTEETQYF. V is TRBV12-3 or TRBV12-4 and J is TRBJ2-5; TRBD2 is a possible D gene (5 bases). Trimming removed 6 bases from V and 3 bases from J, with 11 bases in between. The CDR3 covers 13 residues.

The table lists this clonotype with many counts. This rearrangement joins TRBV4-2 to TRBJ1-2; 8 nucleotides line up with TRBD1. This CDR3 comprises 15 residues. V dropped 4 bases and J dropped 4; count of bases not matched to a gene: 8. The V gene's germline CDR1 is LGHNA and CDR2 YNFKEQ. Here the CDR3 DNA reads TGTGCCAGCAGCCCAGGACAGGGTGACCTCTATGGCTACACCTTC. This gives the protein CASSPGQGDLYGYTF.

The V gene is TRBV5-1, the J gene TRBJ2-5; TRBD2 is a possible D gene (7 bases). Trimming shortened V by 4 bases and J by 5 bases, and 15 bases separated the two germline ends. The CDR3 extends over 14 amino acids. In germline, CDR1 is SGHRS, CDR2 YFSETQ. This chain's CDR3 is CASSPRGGPETQYF. The CDR3 DNA is TGCGCCAGCAGCCCAAGGGGGGGGCCGGAGACCCAGTACTTC. The full variable domain, rest sourced from reference TRBV5-1 and TRBJ2-5, is KAGVTQTPRYLIKTRGQQVTLSCSPISGHRSVSWYQQTPGQGLQFLFEYFSETQRNKGNFPGRFSGRQFSNSRSEMNVSTLELGDSALYLCASSPRGGPETQYFGPGTRLLVL.

The rearrangement joins TRBV9 to TRBJ2-5, with D tentatively TRBD2 (7 bases). The CDR3 has 15 amino acids. Per the germline V gene, CDR1 is SGDLS and CDR2 is YYNGEE. V lost 3 bases and J 5 bases, leaving 17 bases between the germline ends. CDR3 region: CASSGGLAEGETQYF. The CDR3 DNA is TGTGCCAGCAGCGGGGGGCTAGCGGAGGGGGAGACCCAGTACTTC.

The chain has TRBV4-1 and TRBJ2-5; tentative D call: TRBD1 (5 bases). This CDR3 comprises 16 residues. V was shortened by 3 bases and J by 3 bases, with 17 bases between the two germline ends. CDR1 MGHRA and CDR2 YSYEKL come from the germline V gene. The CDR3 here is CASSHPSGVGEETQYF. As DNA, the CDR3 is TGCGCCAGCAGCCACCCCTCAGGAGTAGGGGAAGAGACCCAGTACTTC.

This clonotype has only a few counts. This chain joins TRBV6-4 and TRBJ2-1; D gene uncertain. V was clipped by 7 bases and J by 6 bases, with 4 bases between them. The CDR3 spans 10 residues. From germline, CDR1 is MRHNA and CDR2 SNTAGT. Here the CDR3 reads CASKGNEQFF. The CDR3 DNA is TGTGCCAGCAAAGGCAATGAGCAGTTCTTC.

CDR3: CASTWQTNTGELFF. As DNA, the CDR3 is TGTGCCAGCACGTGGCAAACGAACACCGGGGAGCTGTTTTTT. The chain links TRBV6-5 to TRBJ2-2; D is ambiguous. The germline V gene has CDR1 MNHEY and CDR2 SVGAGI. This CDR3 spans 14 amino acids. Trimming pared 7 bases from V and 0 bases from J, leaving 9 bases between.

The chain uses TRBV7-3 and TRBJ2-3; the match to TRBD2 covers 9 bases. This CDR3 spans 17 amino acids. Germline CDR1 and CDR2: SGHTA and FQGTGA. The trim removed 1 base at V and 6 bases at J, leaving 11 bases unmatched. CDR3 amino acids: CASSLITSSGVGDTQYF. The DNA of the CDR3 is TGTGCCAGCAGCTTAATTACCTCTAGCGGGGTAGGCGATACGCAGTATTTT. The full variable domain, with the rest looked up from reference TRBV7-3 and TRBJ2-3, is GAGVSQTPSNKVTEKGKYVELRCDPISGHTALYWYRQSLGQGPEFLIYFQGTGAADDSGLPNDRFFAVRPEGSVSTLKIQRTERGDSAVYLCASSLITSSGVGDTQYFGPGTRLTVL.

This clonotype was detected a few times. The chain recombines TRBV9 with TRBJ2-1; unclear D gene. CDR1 and CDR2 (germline): SGDLS, YYNGEE. This CDR3 region has 8 residues. V lost 4 bases and J 15 bases, leaving 5 bases between the germline ends. CDR3 DNA: TGTGCCAGCAGCTACCGGTTCTTC. Protein product: CASSYRFF.

This clonotype was seen a few times. The rearrangement uses TRBV4-1 and TRBJ1-1; a possible D gene is TRBD1 (5 bases). Germline CDR1 and CDR2: MGHRA and YSYEKL. This CDR3 has 13 amino acids. The V and J ends lost 7 bases and 5 bases respectively, with 14 bases between them. The CDR3, as DNA: TGCGCCAGCACCCCTGTGGGGGGGACTGAAGCTTTCTTT. Residues: CASTPVGGTEAFF.

The chain joins TRBV19 to TRBJ2-3; D not resolved. The CDR3 has 13 amino acids. The V and J ends lost 3 bases and 4 bases respectively, with 8 bases between them. The germline CDR1 and CDR2 sequences are LNHDA and SQIVND (reference sequence). The CDR3 spells CASSMVAADTQYF. DNA of the CDR3: TGTGCCAGTAGTATGGTCGCAGCAGATACGCAGTATTTT.

Concerning this clonotype itself: One junction end disagrees with the germline gene, perhaps due to a read error. V is TRBV15 and J is TRBJ2-5; no definite D call. The CDR3 sequence is 9 residues long. CDR1 and CDR2 (germline): LNHNV, YYDKDF (reference sequence). CDR3 region: CDYQETQYF. The CDR3 region has the DNA TGTGACTACCAGGAGACCCAGTACTTC.

The table lists this clonotype with a few counts. V gene TRBV20-1 combines with J gene TRBJ1-2, with no clear D. The CDR3 covers 13 residues. The V end was cut by 2 bases, the J end by 4 bases, with 11 bases between. CDR1 is DFQATT and CDR2 is SNEGSKA in the germline V gene (reference sequence). The CDR3 is CSARSITFYGYTF. The CDR3, as DNA: TGCAGTGCTAGAAGTATAACTTTCTATGGCTACACCTTC.

This CDR3 is CASSQDEGAQETQYF. CDR3 nucleotide sequence: TGTGCCAGCAGCCAAGATGAGGGGGCCCAAGAGACCCAGTACTTC. The chain couples TRBV3-1 to TRBJ2-5; TRBD1 agrees at 7 bases. Germline V CDR1 and CDR2: LGHDT, YNNKEL (reference sequence). V lost 0 bases to trimming and J lost 1 base; unmatched junction nucleotides: 2. This CDR3 contains 15 residues.

V is TRBV5-1 and J is TRBJ1-2; 7 bases are a match to TRBD1. The CDR3 length is 17 residues. CDR1 is SGHRS and CDR2 is YFSETQ in the germline V gene. V lost 4 bases and J lost 0; bases outside the gene matches: 12. The CDR3 spells CASSAIQGQDPNYGYTF. DNA for the CDR3: TGCGCCAGCAGCGCAATACAGGGGCAAGATCCTAACTATGGCTACACCTTC.

V gene TRBV2 combines with J gene TRBJ1-1; D not certain. Trimming left V 3 bases short and J 13 bases short, with 12 bases between. The CDR3 extends over 11 amino acids. The germline gives CDR1 SNHLY, CDR2 FYNNEI. The CDR3 sequence: CASSDGHWDFF. CDR3 nucleotide sequence: TGTGCCAGCAGTGACGGCCATTGGGATTTCTTT.

This CDR3 reads CSVQGETYEQYF. The CDR3 DNA sequence: TGCAGCGTACAGGGGGAAACTTACGAGCAGTACTTC. This chain links TRBV29-1 with TRBJ2-7; 8 positions agree with TRBD1. The CDR3 is 12 residues long. Germline loops: CDR1 SQVTM, CDR2 ANQGSEA. Unmatched junction bases numbered 5, after V lost 6 bases and J lost 4 bases.

The gene calls are TRBV9 and TRBJ2-7; TRBD2 matches at 9 bases. This CDR3 contains 15 residues. Germline CDR1 is SGDLS and CDR2 is YYNGEE. The ends lost 2 bases at V and 1 base at J; junction bases unmatched: 4. The chain's CDR3 is CASSVTSGLSYEQYF. The CDR3, as DNA: TGTGCCAGCAGCGTTACTAGCGGGCTTTCCTACGAGCAGTACTTC.

This clonotype showed up many times. The chain employs TRBV20-1 and TRBJ1-6; 8 nucleotides agree with TRBD1. The CDR3 covers 16 residues. CDR1 DFQATT and CDR2 SNEGSKA come from the germline V gene (reference sequence). Losses at the gene ends were 0 bases for V and 5 bases for J; bases not matched to a gene: 6. The CDR3 is CSARDQETGDNSPLHF. The CDR3 coding sequence is TGCAGTGCTAGAGATCAGGAGACAGGGGATAATTCACCCCTCCACTTT.

The table lists this clonotype with a few counts. The chain combines TRBV15 with TRBJ1-1; D unresolved. CDR1 and CDR2 from the germline V gene are LNHNV and YYDKDF (reference sequence). V dropped 5 bases and J dropped 0 bases, with 1 base sitting between them. The CDR3 length is 11 residues. DNA for the CDR3: TGTGCCACCAGCCTGAACACTGAAGCTTTCTTT. The encoded protein is CATSLNTEAFF. Variable domain in full (rest from reference TRBV15 and TRBJ1-1): DAMVIQNPRYQVTQFGKPVTLSCSQTLNHNVMYWYQQKSSQAPKLLFHYYDKDFNNEADTPDNFQSRRPNTSFCFLDIRSPGLGDTAMYLCATSLNTEAFFGQGTRLTVV.

This clonotype came up a few times. The J gene is TRBJ2-7, the V gene TRBV13; D gene ambiguous. The germline CDR1 and CDR2 sequences are PRHDT and FYEKMQ (reference sequence). The CDR3 runs to 12 residues. The V and J ends lost 10 bases and 5 bases respectively, with 15 bases between them. CDR3 loop: CATKQDHNEQYF. The CDR3 DNA sequence: TGTGCCACCAAGCAGGACCACAACGAGCAGTACTTC.

The chain recombines TRBV25-1 with TRBJ1-1; D is ambiguous. The CDR3 spans 12 residues. Between the trimmed V and J ends, which lost 4 bases and 1 base, there was a span of 4 bases. CDR1 and CDR2 (germline): MGHDK, SYGVNS. As DNA, the CDR3 is TGTGCCAGCAGTGCTGGGAACACTGAAGCTTTCTTT. Translated: CASSAGNTEAFF.

This clonotype occurred many times. The chain recombines TRBV4-3 with TRBJ2-7, with 9 bases lining up with TRBD2. CDR3 length: 16 residues. Germline V gene lookup returns CDR1 LGHNA and CDR2 YSLEER. V was clipped by 4 bases and J by 0 bases; unmatched bases: 7. CDR3 loop: CASSLSKAGGSYEQYF. The CDR3 DNA is TGCGCCAGCAGCCTCTCGAAAGCGGGAGGCTCCTACGAGCAGTACTTC.